Presented here are 20 T cell receptor beta chains from one specimen sequenced in a study of CD8 T cells in ankylosing spondylitis. TCRdb itself ran the 5' RACE reads through MiXCR, one entry per CDR3 protein. The sample gives 250,000 or so distinct CDR3 sequences, about 24% of which show up once; 0.5% to 0.75% is in the top ten. The sample was blood, either unsorted or a sorted T cell fraction (not recorded which). These receptors originate from a male donor with ankylosing spondylitis or in good health (not recorded which).

This clonotype was counted many times. The rearrangement links TRBV15 to TRBJ2-3; D is unresolved. The CDR3 is made up of 17 amino acids. Trimming cost V 0 bases and J 0 bases, with 13 bases left between them. In germline, CDR1 is LNHNV, CDR2 YYDKDF (reference sequence). CDR3 region: CATSRDPLQASTDTQYF. Here the CDR3 DNA reads TGTGCCACCAGCAGAGATCCCTTGCAGGCGAGCACAGATACGCAGTATTTT. The full variable domain, with the rest looked up from reference TRBV15 and TRBJ2-3, is DAMVIQNPRYQVTQFGKPVTLSCSQTLNHNVMYWYQQKSSQAPKLLFHYYDKDFNNEADTPDNFQSRRPNTSFCFLDIRSPGLGDTAMYLCATSRDPLQASTDTQYFGPGTRLTVL.

A few counts support this clonotype. The V and J genes are TRBV20-1 and TRBJ1-5; a possible D gene is TRBD1 (5 bases). V shed 3 bases and J shed 0 bases, with 12 bases lying between them. The germline V gene encodes CDR1 DFQATT and CDR2 SNEGSKA (reference sequence). This CDR3 contains 15 residues. The CDR3 region is CSASPPGASNQPQHF. In nucleotides, the CDR3 is TGCAGTGCTAGTCCCCCCGGGGCTAGCAATCAGCCCCAGCATTTT.

At least ten counts were recorded for this clonotype. V gene TRBV5-1 combines with J gene TRBJ2-7, with D tentatively TRBD2 (5 bases). Trimming removed 4 bases from V and 3 bases from J, with 20 bases in between. The germline V gene encodes CDR1 SGHRS and CDR2 YFSETQ. The CDR3 spans 16 residues. The CDR3 sequence is CASSPSPSRGLYEQYF. In DNA form, the CDR3 reads TGCGCCAGCAGCCCCAGTCCCTCTCGCGGGCTCTACGAGCAGTACTTC.

This clonotype was recorded at least ten times. The chain employs TRBV20-1 and TRBJ2-3; tentative D call: TRBD1 (5 bases). This CDR3 contains 12 residues. From germline, CDR1 is DFQATT and CDR2 SNEGSKA (reference sequence). V lost 4 bases to trimming and J lost 5 bases, with 10 bases between them. As DNA, the CDR3 is TGCAGTGCTACCTCGACAGAAGATACGCAGTATTTT. It specifies CSATSTEDTQYF.

This clonotype was counted between two and nine times. The V gene is TRBV6-1, the J gene TRBJ2-3; D is tentatively TRBD1 or TRBD2 (5 bases each). The CDR3 sequence is 13 residues long. CDR1 is MNHNS, CDR2 SASEGT, per germline. DNA of the CDR3: TGTGCTGCAAGCCGGGGCCGCACAGATACGCAGTATTTT. Translating gives CAASRGRTDTQYF.

This chain joins TRBV5-6 and TRBJ2-5, with D perhaps TRBD2 (5 bases). The V and J ends lost 0 bases and 4 bases respectively, with 10 bases between them. The germline V gene has CDR1 SGHDT and CDR2 YYEEEE. The CDR3 sequence is 14 residues long. The CDR3, as DNA: TGTGCCAGCAGCTTGGGTCATCGGGGAGAGACCCAGTACTTC. Residues: CASSLGHRGETQYF.

J is TRBJ2-2 and V is TRBV5-4; 8 bases agree with TRBD2. With V trimmed by 2 bases and J by 1 base, 13 bases remained unmatched. Germline CDR1 is SGHNT and CDR2 is YYREEE (reference sequence). CDR3 length equals 19 residues. In DNA, the CDR3 is TGTGCCAGCAGCTTCCGCACCCGGGGCGGGGGGCAGAACACCGGGGAGCTGTTTTTT. This codes for CASSFRTRGGGQNTGELFF.

The V gene is TRBV29-1, the J gene TRBJ2-2, with D perhaps matching TRBD1 (6 bases). This CDR3 has 13 amino acids. Germline assignment: CDR1 SQVTM and CDR2 ANQGSEA. The ends were cut back, 7 bases at V and 2 bases at J, with 11 bases in the middle. The chain's CDR3 is CSGGHTNTGELFF. The CDR3 DNA follows: TGCAGCGGGGGACACACAAACACCGGGGAGCTGTTTTTT.

The V and J genes are TRBV12-3 or TRBV12-4 and TRBJ1-6; a possible D gene is TRBD1 (5 bases). The CDR3 runs 15 residues. Trimming cost V 8 bases and J 7 bases, with 18 bases left between them. This CDR3 reads CASSPRGGANSPLHF. Written as DNA, the CDR3 is TGTGCCAGCTCCCCACGGGGCGGGGCAAATTCACCCCTCCACTTT.

In its sample, this clonotype was seen a few times. The chain combines TRBV11-2 with TRBJ2-3, with D possibly being TRBD1 (6 bases). Germline V gene sequence: CDR1 SGHAT, CDR2 FQNNGV. This CDR3 contains 15 residues. The V and J ends lost 6 bases and 1 base respectively, with 14 bases between them. The DNA for the CDR3 is TGTGCCAGCAGAAAACCGGGACAACGCACAGATACGCAGTATTTT. It specifies CASRKPGQRTDTQYF.

This clonotype was seen ten or more times. The chain recombines TRBV6-1 with TRBJ2-1; 8 bases are shared with TRBD2. The germline CDR1 and CDR2 sequences are MNHNS and SASEGT. The length of the CDR3 is 16 residues. V lost 1 base and J lost 7; bases outside the gene matches: 9. CDR3 in DNA: TGTGCCAGCAGTGAAGGGGGCGGGGGGCCAGGGAATGAGCAGTTCTTC. The encoded protein is CASSEGGGGPGNEQFF.

CDR3 nucleotides: TGCAGTGCTAGAGAGACACTAGTTAATACGCAGTATTTT. It yields the protein CSARETLVNTQYF. The chain joins TRBV20-1 to TRBJ2-3; a weak D match, TRBD2 (5 bases). V dropped 0 bases and J dropped 7 bases, with 11 bases sitting between them. The CDR3 sequence is 13 residues long. The germline V gene has CDR1 DFQATT and CDR2 SNEGSKA (reference sequence).

This clonotype was observed at least ten times. The V call is TRBV10-3, the J call TRBJ2-7; possibly TRBD1 or TRBD2 for D (5 bases each). V was pared by 6 bases and J by 5 bases, with 14 bases between. The CDR3 is 13 residues long. Germline values: CDR1 ENHRY, CDR2 SYGVKD. CDR3 protein: CAIREGQGDEQYF. CDR3 coding DNA: TGTGCCATCAGGGAAGGGCAGGGAGACGAGCAGTACTTC.

This chain connects TRBV20-1 to TRBJ2-1; 9 bases match TRBD2. V dropped 1 base and J dropped 8; count of bases not matched to a gene: 9. The germline V gene has CDR1 DFQATT and CDR2 SNEGSKA (reference sequence). There are 15 residues in the CDR3. CDR3 sequence reads: CSARAVQGLADEQFF. In DNA, the CDR3 is TGCAGTGCTAGAGCCGTCCAGGGACTAGCAGATGAGCAGTTCTTC.

V is TRBV5-5 and J is TRBJ2-5, with D unclear. This CDR3 region has 13 residues. Germline V gene lookup returns CDR1 SGHKS and CDR2 YYEKEE (reference sequence). V was cut by 4 bases and J by 7 bases, with 14 bases left in between. CDR3 sequence (DNA): TGTGCCAGCAGCCCCAGGCGGCTGGGGACCCAGTACTTC. It yields the protein CASSPRRLGTQYF. The full variable domain, completed using reference TRBV5-5 and TRBJ2-5, is DAGVTQSPTHLIKTRGQQVTLRCSPISGHKSVSWYQQVLGQGPQFIFQYYEKEERGRGNFPDRFSARQFPNYSSELNVNALLLGDSALYLCASSPRRLGTQYFGPGTRLLVL.

The rearrangement links TRBV20-1 to TRBJ2-1; D might be TRBD2 (5 bases). CDR1 is DFQATT, CDR2 SNEGSKA, per germline (reference sequence). The CDR3 length is 15 residues. V lost 6 bases, J lost 3 bases, and 18 bases lay in between. In DNA, the CDR3 is TGCAGTGCCGACGAGAGGGAGCGGAACTACAATGAGCAGTTCTTC. It translates to CSADERERNYNEQFF.

For the CDR3, the DNA is TGCGCCAGCAGGGGTCTGGGACTATCAGCAATGGGTGAGCAGTTCTTC. Its translation: CASRGLGLSAMGEQFF. The rearrangement uses TRBV5-1 and TRBJ2-1; TRBD2 matches at 7 bases. The CDR3 consists of 16 residues. V gave up 5 bases and J gave up 9 bases; unmatched junction bases: 17. The germline V gene encodes CDR1 SGHRS and CDR2 YFSETQ.

A few counts support this clonotype. CDR3 sequence: CASTDRDEKLFF. The CDR3 coding sequence is TGTGCCAGTACGGACAGGGACGAAAAACTGTTTTTT. The chain combines TRBV12-3 or TRBV12-4 with TRBJ1-4; TRBD1 matches 8 bases. The CDR3 contains 12 residues. The junction had 5 bases not matched to a gene; V was cut back by 9 bases and J by 8 bases.

This clonotype was observed at least ten times. This sequence joins TRBV20-1 and TRBJ2-1; TRBD2 aligns across 12 bases. After removal of 8 bases from V and 0 bases from J, the junction contained 5 bases not matched to a gene. This CDR3 spans 15 amino acids. Germline V gene lookup returns CDR1 DFQATT and CDR2 SNEGSKA (reference sequence). The DNA for the CDR3 is TGCAGTCCCACGACTAGCGGGGGCTCCTACAATGAGCAGTTCTTC. As protein: CSPTTSGGSYNEQFF.

The rearrangement uses TRBV29-1 and TRBJ2-5, with D perhaps given as TRBD1 or TRBD2 (6 bases each). Trimming took 7 bases from V and 5 from J, leaving 14 bases between them. Germline CDR1 reads SQVTM; CDR2 reads ANQGSEA. The CDR3 loop spans 12 amino acids. The CDR3 DNA reads TGCAGCGGAGCCGGGGGCCCGGAGACCCAGTACTTC. It yields the protein CSGAGGPETQYF.